The sequence of this T cell receptor beta chain was determined in a study of read filtering for tumor transcriptome and immune sequencing. Study context: IR-seq gave about 4.05 to 11 million TCR reads per sample; RNA-seq gave about 75 to 1,400.

Every patient had bone marrow sampled while the disease was active. V lost 6 bases, J lost 1 base, and 15 bases lay in between. Germline loops: CDR1 MNHEY, CDR2 SMNVEV (reference sequence). The CDR3 runs to 15 residues. From roughly 390 ng of RNA, a library with molecular barcoded alpha/delta and beta/gamma adaptors was made. TCRdb analysed the reads with MiXCR anew, one entry per CDR3 protein. The sample lists about 23,000 distinct CDR3 sequences, roughly 13% occurring once. Overall study results and limits: Correlation between methods rose after single-read clonotypes were removed. The sorted CD138-negative fraction was a mixed bone marrow immune population, not purified T cells.

This clonotype was observed at least ten times. Its cognate antigen is unknown. The source is a donor at least 40 years old with multiple myeloma. The chain uses TRBV27 and TRBJ1-1, with D maybe TRBD1 (6 bases). Sequenced sample: a population of CD138-negative cells sorted from bone marrow. The DNA of the CDR3 is TGTGCCAGCAGGGCCCACAGGGCGCCGAACACTGAAGCTTTCTTT. It yields the protein CASRAHRAPNTEAFF.